This T cell receptor beta chain is from a study of blood T cell repertoires in COVID-19. About the research overall: Some COVID-19 samples were acute and others convalescent; all came from the United States, Italy and Spain. PBMCs, B-cell-depleted T cells, or T cells provided the cDNA or gDNA that made up the material.

The V gene's germline CDR1 is SGHRS and CDR2 YFSETQ. There are 13 residues in the CDR3. With V trimmed by 4 bases and J by 6 bases, 3 bases remained unmatched. The authors' processing: Estimates of nucleated cell counts were drawn from the amplification of reference gene primers. Libraries were prepared by immunoSEQ multiplex PCR; TCRdb keeps only in-frame clonotypes and omits some of them. The DNA was the basis for D and trimming; V, J and clone size are from that table. The sample consists of fewer than 120,000 clones, approximately 70% of them appearing once. To note about this clone: A much larger clone differs by one base, so this may be a read error.

The TCR sequence derives from a woman aged 55-69 years with acute or convalescent COVID-19. Sequencing used peripheral blood. This chain links TRBV5-1 with TRBJ1-1; 10 bases line up with TRBD1. This chain's CDR3 is CASSLTGGSEAFF. In DNA form, the CDR3 reads TGCGCCAGCAGCCTGACAGGGGGCTCTGAAGCTTTCTTT.